Presented here are 7 T cell receptor beta chains from one specimen sequenced in a study of blood T cell repertoires in COVID-19. Data came from immunoSEQ multiplex PCR; TCRdb stores just in-frame clones and leaves some out. The sample consists of some 290,000 clones, roughly 91% of them appearing once. Specimen: peripheral blood. These receptors came from a woman aged 30 to 39 with COVID-19, enrolled during active disease.

The chain employs TRBV19 and TRBJ2-7; D may be TRBD1 (6 bases). This CDR3 has 13 residues. Trimming pared 6 bases from V and 4 bases from J, leaving 13 bases between. The germline V gene encodes CDR1 LNHDA and CDR2 SQIVND (reference sequence). The CDR3 here is CASSPGDSYEQYF. The CDR3 DNA sequence: TGTGCCAGTAGCCCAGGGGATTCGTACGAGCAGTACTTC. Together with reference TRBV19 and TRBJ2-7, the CDR3 gives the full variable domain: DGGITQSPKYLFRKEGQNVTLSCEQNLNHDAMYWYRQDPGQGLRLIYYSQIVNDFQKGDIAEGYSVSREKKESFPLTVTSAQKNPTAFYLCASSPGDSYEQYFGPGTRLTVT.

The chain is built from TRBV25-1 and TRBJ2-1, with 7 positions matching TRBD2. V shed 4 bases and J 0 bases; nucleotides not matched to a gene: 6. The CDR3 has 16 residues. Looked up from germline, CDR1 is MGHDK and CDR2 is SYGVNS. Here the CDR3 DNA reads TGTGCCAGCAGTGCCCTAGCGGAAGCCTCCTACAATGAGCAGTTCTTC. Protein: CASSALAEASYNEQFF.

The chain couples TRBV6-5 to TRBJ2-7; TRBD1 agrees at 8 bases. CDR3 size: 15 residues. V lost 5 bases to trimming and J lost 2 bases; unmatched junction nucleotides: 8. The V gene's germline CDR1 is MNHEY and CDR2 SVGAGI. The CDR3 protein is CASSQSGTGAYEQYF. CDR3 DNA: TGTGCCAGCAGTCAATCCGGGACAGGAGCCTACGAGCAGTACTTC.

The chain is built from TRBV5-1 and TRBJ2-2; 7 positions agree with TRBD1. Germline lookup yields CDR1 SGHRS and CDR2 YFSETQ. V dropped 5 bases and J dropped 6; count of bases not matched to a gene: 7. The CDR3 runs to 14 residues. The CDR3 sequence: CASRKPGGPGELFF. In DNA, the CDR3 is TGCGCCAGCAGGAAACCAGGGGGTCCCGGGGAGCTGTTTTTT.

As to this clone: The same CDR3 is also encoded by other DNA sequences in this sample. CDR3 loop: CASSFADTQYF. The CDR3 DNA reads TGTGCCAGCAGTTTCGCGGATACGCAGTATTTT. The chain joins TRBV12-3 or TRBV12-4 to TRBJ2-3; D ambiguous. The CDR3 loop spans 11 amino acids. Trimming cost V 3 bases and J 6 bases, with 4 bases left between them.

The chain carries TRBV5-4 and TRBJ2-6, with 7 bases identical to TRBD2. Trimming removed 2 bases from V and 0 bases from J; junction bases left unmatched: 8. This CDR3 contains 18 residues. In germline, CDR1 is SGHNT, CDR2 YYREEE (reference sequence). Here the CDR3 DNA reads TGTGCCAGCAGCTTTCCTCTAGCGGAAAGCTCTGGGGCCAACGTCCTGACTTTC. It is translated as CASSFPLAESSGANVLTF.

V and J are TRBV9 and TRBJ2-7; D possibly corresponds to TRBD1 (6 bases). This CDR3 is built from 15 residues. Deletions cut 0 bases from V and 4 bases from J, with 14 bases between. The germline V gene encodes CDR1 SGDLS and CDR2 YYNGEE. This chain's CDR3 is CASSVVGGWGYEQYF. The CDR3 DNA sequence: TGTGCCAGCAGCGTAGTTGGGGGCTGGGGGTACGAGCAGTACTTC.